The T cell receptor beta chain under discussion was sequenced for a study of cytotoxic CD8 clonotypes in ibrutinib-treated CLL (dated by TCRdb to 2020 to 2023). Concerning the study at large: The cohort was composed of 11 relapsed/refractory and around 15 treatment-naive patients; IGHV unmutated status was identified in 17 patients. Partial responses were observed in roughly 25 patients and complete responses in 2; after a median follow-up of around 68 months, remission was maintained in some 14 patients and progression was observed in about twelve. The response samples were drawn at a median of roughly twelve months into treatment, with a range of roughly 6 to 36 months. Samples averaged roughly 280,000 productive templates and 94,082 productive rearrangements. Of the 90 or so participants in the trial, about 26 had longitudinal samples available. Cryopreserved peripheral blood mononuclear cells were collected before treatment, at response, and at either disease progression or sustained remission. Every remission and progressive disease sample was obtained while ibrutinib was still being received by the patients. Broad study findings and their caveats: At baseline, clonality was higher than in age-matched healthy donors and showed a strong correlation with circulating CD8+ T-cell counts. Sampling times were not matched between sustained-remission and progressing patients, and lymph node repertoires were not studied. An increase in clonality was observed at ibrutinib response, with clonality remaining stable during sustained remission and falling back toward baseline at progression. Public clonotypes were found to be uncommon and were observed to contract or remain stable during treatment; the increase in clonality was shown to reflect expansion of private clonotypes at ibrutinib response.

Taken from cysteine to phenylalanine, the CDR3 has 12 residues. The CDR3 DNA has 36 bases and is translated from base 1. Cut back by 0 bases and 7 bases, the V and J ends lie 5 bases apart. As encoded in the germline V gene, CDR1 is SGHRS while CDR2 is YFSETQ. Worth noting for this clone: Its cognate antigen has yet to be identified. No clone much larger than this one lies a single base away; base qualities are absent. The sample contains more than one DNA sequence encoding this CDR3.

On a MiSeq, deep resolution sequencing aimed for a depth between 1 in 1 million and 1 in 200,000 T cells, with each clonotype covered 10x on average. The immunoSEQ hsTCRB Kit was used to generate TCR beta libraries. In the original analysis: Data were analyzed with ImmunoSEQ Data Assistant and ImmunoSEQ Analyzer, with V, D and J genes assigned per IMGT definitions. Clonality, with values ranging from 0 to 1, was calculated as one minus the normalized Shannon entropy of productive rearrangement frequencies. Only overrepresented clonotypes making up at least 0.05% of each patient's repertoire were included in the public clonotype analysis. About a dozen age-matched healthy donor repertoires from immuneACCESS served as clonality controls. TCRdb re-hosts the immuneACCESS table, in-frame sequences only. Its copies lack some clones; in the studies checked, an unresolved V gene accounts for under half of them, and the cause for the rest is not known. That table furnishes V, J and clone size, whereas the DNA furnished D and trimming. This sample gives roughly 250,000 clones in total; about three quarters of them show up just once. Less than 20% of the sample belongs to the ten largest clones.

The meaning of the sample's time point label: around 25 months on ibrutinib. For TCR beta library preparation, around 2 micrograms of genomic DNA were isolated from cryopreserved PBMCs. High-throughput TCR beta sequencing was performed on longitudinal blood samples from CLL patients receiving ibrutinib monotherapy. The patients took part in an open-label, single-center phase 2 trial of ibrutinib monotherapy. This sample comprised PBMCs, obtained after 24 months of ibrutinib treatment. The V gene is TRBV5-1 and the J gene is TRBJ1-5, with the identity of the D gene unclear. The sequence derives from a human donor with chronic lymphocytic leukemia. The CDR3 reads CASSLEGQPQHF. The sequenced DNA is TGCGCCAGCAGCTTGGAAGGGCAGCCCCAGCATTTT.